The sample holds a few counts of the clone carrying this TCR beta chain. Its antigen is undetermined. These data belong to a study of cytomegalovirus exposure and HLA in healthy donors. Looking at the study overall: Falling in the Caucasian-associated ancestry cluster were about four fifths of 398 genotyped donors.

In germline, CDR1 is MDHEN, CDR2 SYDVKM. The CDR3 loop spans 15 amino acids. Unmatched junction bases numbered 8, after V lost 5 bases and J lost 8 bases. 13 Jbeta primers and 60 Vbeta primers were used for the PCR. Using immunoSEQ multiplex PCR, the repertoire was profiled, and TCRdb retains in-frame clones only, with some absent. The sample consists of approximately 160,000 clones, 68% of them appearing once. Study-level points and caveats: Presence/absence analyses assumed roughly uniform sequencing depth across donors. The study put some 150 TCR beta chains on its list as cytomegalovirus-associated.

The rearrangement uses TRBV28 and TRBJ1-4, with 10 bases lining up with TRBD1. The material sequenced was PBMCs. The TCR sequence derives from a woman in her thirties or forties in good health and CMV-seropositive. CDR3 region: CASSLPGQGSEKLFF. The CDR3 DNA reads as TGTGCCAGCAGTCTCCCGGGACAGGGGTCGGAAAAACTGTTTTTT.